Listed below are T cell receptor beta chains from one sample, sequenced in a study of blood T cell repertoires in COVID-19. The method was immunoSEQ multiplex PCR; TCRdb's version includes in-frame clones alone and lacks a portion of them. The table has hundreds of thousands of clones, approximately 85% seen once. Sequenced sample: peripheral blood. These receptors were collected from a human donor in a cohort sampled during active COVID-19. CDR3s include the opening cysteine and the closing phenylalanine or tryptophan. Fields, in order: J gene, CDR3 length, V gene, clone size, D gene, CDR3 DNA, CDR3 protein. D genes are given only for firm matches. Size is omitted from some rows. Given values are once, few, many or a class for expanded clones.

TRBJ2-7,15,TRBV7-9,.,TRBD1,TGTGCCAGCAGCTTACGGGGACAGGGGCCCTACGAGCAGTACTTC,CASSLRGQGPYEQYF
TRBJ2-2,13,TRBV12-5,.,.,TGTGCTAGTGCCACAGGGACGGCCGGGGAGCTGTTTTTT,CASATGTAGELFF
TRBJ1-2,13,TRBV6-5,.,TRBD1,TGTGCCAGCACCCAGACAGGGAAAGATGGCTACACCTTC,CASTQTGKDGYTF
TRBJ1-6,18,TRBV6-4,.,TRBD1,TGTGCCAGCAGTGACTCGGTGGGACAGGGTGCCTATAATTCACCCCTCCACTTT,CASSDSVGQGAYNSPLHF
TRBJ1-5,16,TRBV28,.,TRBD1,TGTGCCAGCAGTCTTATCGGGACAGGGACGAATCAGCCCCAGCATTTT,CASSLIGTGTNQPQHF
TRBJ1-2,13,TRBV6-5,.,.,TGTGCCAGCAGCCCCTCGCCCCTCTCAGGGTACACCTTC,CASSPSPLSGYTF
TRBJ2-2,14,TRBV6-1,.,TRBD1,TGTGCCAGCAGTGAGGACAGGGTGGCCGGGGAGCTGTTTTTT,CASSEDRVAGELFF
TRBJ2-3,16,TRBV9,.,TRBD2,TGTGCCAGCAGCGTAGCTGGGGCGGGGGTCACAGATACGCAGTATTTT,CASSVAGAGVTDTQYF
TRBJ2-2,15,TRBV29-1,.,TRBD1,TGCAGCGTTGAAACGAGACAGGGTCATCCCGGGGAGCTGTTTTTT,CSVETRQGHPGELFF
TRBJ1-1,13,TRBV13,.,.,TGTGCCAGCATGGAGGGACTGAACACTGAAGCTTTCTTT,CASMEGLNTEAFF
TRBJ1-3,15,TRBV3-1/TRBV3-2,.,.,TGTGCCAGCAGCCAAGATTCAGGGGCTGGAAACACCATATATTTT,CASSQDSGAGNTIYF
TRBJ2-1,14,TRBV9,.,.,TGTGCCAGCAGCTGGGACAACTCCTACAATGAGCAGTTCTTC,CASSWDNSYNEQFF
TRBJ1-4,13,TRBV4-2,.,TRBD1,TGTGCCAGCAGCCAGGGACAGGCTGAAAAACTGTTTTTT,CASSQGQAEKLFF
TRBJ2-5,15,TRBV5-1,.,.,TGCGCCAGCAGCCACGGTCGGGGGAGGTCAGAGACCCAGTACTTC,CASSHGRGRSETQYF
TRBJ1-5,14,TRBV5-4,few,.,TGTGCCAGCAGCGACGGGACAATCAATCAGCCCCAGCATTTT,CASSDGTINQPQHF
TRBJ1-2,12,TRBV6-6,.,TRBD1,TGTGCCATCCTTGACAGGGCCAATGGCTACACCTTC,CAILDRANGYTF
TRBJ2-2,17,TRBV4-2,.,.,TGTGCCAGCAGCCAAGCGGTTGGGGGCCGAGGCACCGGGGAGCTGTTTTTT,CASSQAVGGRGTGELFF
TRBJ2-3,16,TRBV6-6,.,TRBD1,TGTGCCAGCAGTTACACCGGGACAGGGGGCGCGGATACGCAGTATTTT,CASSYTGTGGADTQYF